This T cell receptor beta chain was captured in a study of blood T cell repertoires in COVID-19. Overall study context: Donors in the United States, Italy and Spain gave samples during acute or convalescent COVID-19. PBMCs, B-cell-depleted T cells, or T cells provided the cDNA or gDNA that made up the material.

Only in-frame clones appear in the TCRdb table, and some are missing; sequencing was by immunoSEQ multiplex PCR. The profile covers around 81,000 clones, with around four fifths appearing a single time and nearly 3.5% taken by the ten largest. Germline V gene data show CDR1 as KGHSH and CDR2 as LQKENI. The CDR3 runs to 15 residues. V lost 6 bases and J lost 0, with 13 bases in between. The sequenced sample was peripheral blood. The receptor's source is a man aged 50 to 59 with acute or convalescent COVID-19. The V call is TRBV18, the J call TRBJ2-3; D possibly corresponds to TRBD2 (6 bases). DNA for the CDR3: TGTGCCAGCTCCTCGGGACTTTCTAGCACAGATACGCAGTATTTT. Translation gives CASSSGLSSTDTQYF.